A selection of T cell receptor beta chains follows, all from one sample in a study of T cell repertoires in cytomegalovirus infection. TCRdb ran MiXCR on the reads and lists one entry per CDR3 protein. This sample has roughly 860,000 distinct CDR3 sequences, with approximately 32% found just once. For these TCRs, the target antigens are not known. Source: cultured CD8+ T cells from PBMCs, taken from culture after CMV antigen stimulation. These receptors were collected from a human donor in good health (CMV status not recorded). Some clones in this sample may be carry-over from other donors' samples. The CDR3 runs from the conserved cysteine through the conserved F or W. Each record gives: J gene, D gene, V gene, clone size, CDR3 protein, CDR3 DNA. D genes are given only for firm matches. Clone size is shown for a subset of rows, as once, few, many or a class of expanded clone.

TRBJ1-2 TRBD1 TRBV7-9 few CASSDPGQGLQNYGYTF TGTGCCAGCAGCGATCCGGGACAGGGCCTACAGAACTATGGCTACACCTTC
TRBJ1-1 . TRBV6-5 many CASSILGRYTEAFF TGTGCCAGCAGTATACTAGGACGGTACACTGAAGCTTTCTTT
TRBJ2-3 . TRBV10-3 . CAISEGRDTQYF TGTGCCATCAGTGAGGGGCGGGATACGCAGTATTTT
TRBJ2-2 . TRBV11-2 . CVSSLTPGTGELFF TGTGTCAGCAGCTTAACCCCAGGGACCGGGGAGCTGTTTTTT
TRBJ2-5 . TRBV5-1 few CASSLVGTLKETQYF TGCGCCAGCAGCTTGGTCGGGACACTAAAAGAGACCCAGTACTTC
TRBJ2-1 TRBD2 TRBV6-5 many CASSYSGGSYNEQFF TGTGCCAGCAGCTATAGCGGGGGCTCCTACAATGAGCAGTTCTTC
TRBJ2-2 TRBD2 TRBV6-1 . CASSLLQAGGYNTGELFF TGTGCCAGCAGCCTCCTTCAAGCGGGGGGGTATAACACCGGGGAGCTGTTTTTT
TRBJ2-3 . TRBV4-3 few CASSQGGFQTDTQYF TGCGCCAGCAGCCAAGGCGGGTTTCAAACAGATACGCAGTATTTT
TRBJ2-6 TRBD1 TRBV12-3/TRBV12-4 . CASSPRDRPSGANVLTF TGTGCCAGCAGTCCTCGGGACAGACCTTCTGGGGCCAACGTCCTGACTTTC
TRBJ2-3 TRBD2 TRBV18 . CASSPEGLATTDTQYF TGTGCCAGCTCACCTGAGGGACTAGCGACGACAGATACGCAGTATTTT
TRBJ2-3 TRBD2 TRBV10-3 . CAITTLGRGGTDTQYF TGTGCCATCACTACCCTAGGGCGGGGGGGCACAGATACGCAGTATTTT
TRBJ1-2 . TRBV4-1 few CASSQDPGPYYGYTF TGCGCCAGCAGCCAAGATCCGGGGCCGTACTATGGCTACACCTTC
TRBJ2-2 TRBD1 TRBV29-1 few CSHMGQGAHTGELFF TGCAGCCATATGGGGCAGGGGGCGCACACCGGGGAGCTGTTTTTT
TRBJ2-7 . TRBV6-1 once CASSESFRDYEQYF TGTGCCAGCAGTGAATCGTTCCGAGACTACGAGCAGTACTTC
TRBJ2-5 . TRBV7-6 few CASSLGAPLQETQYF TGTGCCAGCAGCTTAGGGGCGCCCCTCCAAGAGACCCAGTACTTC
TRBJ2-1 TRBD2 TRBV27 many CASSLSGGASNEQFF TGTGCCAGCAGTCTCAGCGGGGGGGCCAGCAATGAGCAGTTCTTC
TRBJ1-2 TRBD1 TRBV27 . CASSGDRTTPYGYTF TGTGCCAGCAGTGGGGACAGGACAACTCCCTATGGCTACACCTTC
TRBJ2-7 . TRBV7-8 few CASSVGAGFYEQYF TGTGCCAGCAGCGTGGGGGCGGGGTTCTACGAGCAGTACTTC
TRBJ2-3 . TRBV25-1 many CASSDDSIRDTDTQYF TGTGCCAGCAGCGATGACAGTATTCGGGACACAGATACGCAGTATTTT
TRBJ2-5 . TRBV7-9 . CASSLRIGNQETQYF TGTGCCAGCAGCTTAAGGATCGGGAACCAAGAGACCCAGTACTTC